This T cell receptor (beta chain) was identified in a study of T cell responses to AZD1222 COVID-19 vaccine. Study conclusions and caveats: With dominance at 160-218 and 743-854, vaccine-associated CD4 TCRs spanned spike.

The repertoire was sequenced with immunoSEQ multiplex PCR; TCRdb's copy has only in-frame clones and lacks some. This table holds tens of thousands of clones, about 91% found once. V was shortened by 4 bases and J by 8 bases, with 13 bases between the two germline ends. Germline values: CDR1 SGDLS, CDR2 YYNGEE. The CDR3 runs 13 residues. Turning to this clone: Its antigen is currently unknown.

This chain connects TRBV9 to TRBJ2-1, with D unresolved. This clonotype was sampled from an adult in good health. Sequences were derived from peripheral blood, sampled on day 0 of AZD1222 vaccination. This chain's CDR3 is CASSPIRLDEQFF. The DNA for the CDR3 is TGTGCCAGCAGCCCTATCCGGTTGGATGAGCAGTTCTTC. Filled out from reference TRBV9 and TRBJ2-1, the complete variable domain reads DSGVTQTPKHLITATGQRVTLRCSPRSGDLSVYWYQQSLDQGLQFLIQYYNGEERAKGNILERFSAQQFPDLHSELNLSSLELGDSALYFCASSPIRLDEQFFGPGTRLTVL.